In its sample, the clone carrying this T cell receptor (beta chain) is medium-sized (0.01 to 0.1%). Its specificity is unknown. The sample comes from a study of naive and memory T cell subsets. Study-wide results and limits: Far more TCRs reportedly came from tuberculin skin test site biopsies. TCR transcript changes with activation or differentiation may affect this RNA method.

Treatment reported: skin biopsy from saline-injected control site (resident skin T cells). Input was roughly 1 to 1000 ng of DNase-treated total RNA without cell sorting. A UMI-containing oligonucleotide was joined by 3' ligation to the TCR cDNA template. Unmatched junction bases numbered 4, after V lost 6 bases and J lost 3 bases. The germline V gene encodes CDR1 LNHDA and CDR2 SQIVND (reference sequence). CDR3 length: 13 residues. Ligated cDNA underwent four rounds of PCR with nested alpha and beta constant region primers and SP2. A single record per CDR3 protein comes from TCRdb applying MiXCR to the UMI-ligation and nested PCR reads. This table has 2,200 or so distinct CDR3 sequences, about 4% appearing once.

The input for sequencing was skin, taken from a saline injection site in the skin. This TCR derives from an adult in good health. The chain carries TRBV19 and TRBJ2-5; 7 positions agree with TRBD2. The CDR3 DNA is TGTGCCAGTAGGCGGGGGTTCGAAGAGACCCAGTACTTC. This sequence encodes CASRRGFEETQYF.